The clone carrying this T cell receptor beta chain showed up many times. Clones were read by immunoSEQ multiplex PCR, and TCRdb kept only the in-frame ones, dropping some. The sample gives around 150,000 clones, over 70% of which show up once; roughly 9% is in the top ten. Germline V gives CDR1 SQVTM, CDR2 ANQGSEA. The CDR3 length is 14 residues. V was cut by 1 base and J by 3 bases, with 12 bases left in between. This sample stems from a study of blood T cell repertoires in COVID-19. Study overall: The samples span acute and convalescent COVID-19 from the United States, Italy and Spain. Sample material is recorded as cDNA or gDNA derived from T cells, B-cell-depleted T cells, or PBMCs.

The V call is TRBV29-1, the J call TRBJ1-2, with a weak D call TRBD1 (6 bases). Sequenced material: peripheral blood. This clonotype was sampled from an elderly woman with active or convalescent COVID-19. CDR3 amino acids: CSVEVWAGDYGYTF. The CDR3 coding sequence is TGCAGCGTTGAAGTGTGGGCAGGGGACTATGGCTACACCTTC.